This T cell receptor beta chain was identified during a study of control samples from healthy donors and cancer patients (dated by TCRdb to between 2020 and 2021). To prepare the library, the immunoSEQ multiplex PCR assay was applied. TCRdb limited this immuneACCESS table to in-frame rearrangements with V and J called. A share of clones is missing; checked studies link under half to unresolved V genes, and the rest is unexplained. This sample has around 53,000 clones in its table, and roughly 87% of those were observed once. Roughly 13% of the sample belongs to the ten largest clones. This clone was recorded once. The target of this receptor is not known. Base qualities were left out, and no much larger clone turns up one base away. From its cysteine to its phenylalanine, the CDR3 spans 16 amino acids. Just the 48-base CDR3 DNA is kept, in frame starting at base 1. According to the germline V gene, CDR1 reads SGHTA and CDR2 reads FQGNSA. Trimming takes 5 bases off V and 0 bases off J; junction bases not matched to a gene: 8.

The sequence joins TRBV7-2 to TRBJ2-7; 9 bases in the junction line up with TRBD1. This TCR came from a man between 60 and 75 years old with head and neck cancer. The sequencing sample was made of PBMCs. The sequence in DNA is TGTGCCAGCAGCCCGACTTGGGACAGGGCCTCCTACGAGCAGTACTTC. It is translated as CASSPTWDRASYEQYF. Reference TRBV7-2 and TRBJ2-7 genes cover what lies past the CDR3, so the full variable domain is GAGVSQSPSNKVTEKGKDVELRCDPISGHTALYWYRQSLGQGLEFLIYFQGNSAPDKSGLPSDRFSAERTGGSVSTLTIQRTQQEDSAVYLCASSPTWDRASYEQYFGPGTRLTVT.